The rows below give T cell receptor beta chains drawn from one sample of a study of PD-L1 blockade in urothelial cancer. The assay was immunoSEQ multiplex PCR, and TCRdb's table has in-frame clones only and misses some. In the table there are about 57,000 clones, roughly 84% of which are singletons. Sequences were derived from PBMCs, sampled around atezolizumab (anti-PD-L1) treatment. Every receptor here comes from a man over 45 with urothelial cancer. CDR3s include the opening cysteine and the closing phenylalanine or tryptophan. Each record gives: D gene, CDR3 length, clone size, V gene, J gene, CDR3 protein, CDR3 DNA. D genes are given only for firm matches. Expanded clones are given a class, and other clones once, few, many or no size at all.

d_call: .
cdr3_length: 16
clone_size: .
v_call: TRBV5-6
j_call: TRBJ1-2
cdr3_aa: CASSSALGGRFYGYTF
cdr3_nt: TGTGCCAGCAGCTCGGCCCTGGGGGGGCGGTTCTATGGCTACACCTTC

d_call: TRBD1
cdr3_length: 18
clone_size: .
v_call: TRBV7-8
j_call: TRBJ2-1
cdr3_aa: CASSSTLFSGTAYNEQFF
cdr3_nt: TGTGCCAGCAGCTCTACCTTATTCTCCGGGACAGCCTACAATGAGCAGTTCTTC

d_call: TRBD1
cdr3_length: 14
clone_size: .
v_call: TRBV18
j_call: TRBJ2-7
cdr3_aa: CASSPPTGPYEQYF
cdr3_nt: TGTGCCAGCTCACCTCCGACAGGGCCCTACGAGCAGTACTTC

d_call: TRBD2
cdr3_length: 19
clone_size: .
v_call: TRBV4-1
j_call: TRBJ2-5
cdr3_aa: CASSQFNMGLAGGQETQYF
cdr3_nt: TGCGCCAGCAGCCAGTTTAATATGGGACTAGCGGGGGGACAAGAGACCCAGTACTTC

d_call: .
cdr3_length: 13
clone_size: .
v_call: TRBV28
j_call: TRBJ2-1
cdr3_aa: CASSPSSYNEQFF
cdr3_nt: TGTGCCAGCAGTCCCAGCTCCTACAATGAGCAGTTCTTC

d_call: .
cdr3_length: 15
clone_size: .
v_call: TRBV28
j_call: TRBJ1-4
cdr3_aa: CASRFGQGYNEKLFF
cdr3_nt: TGTGCCAGCCGGTTTGGGCAGGGCTATAATGAAAAACTGTTTTTT

d_call: TRBD2
cdr3_length: 15
clone_size: .
v_call: TRBV5-4
j_call: TRBJ2-3
cdr3_aa: CASSFRLADTDTQYF
cdr3_nt: TGTGCCAGCAGCTTTAGGCTAGCGGACACAGATACGCAGTATTTT

d_call: .
cdr3_length: 14
clone_size: .
v_call: TRBV19
j_call: TRBJ1-2
cdr3_aa: CASRNREANYGYTF
cdr3_nt: TGTGCCAGTAGGAACCGGGAGGCAAACTATGGCTACACCTTC

d_call: .
cdr3_length: 15
clone_size: .
v_call: TRBV7-9
j_call: TRBJ1-6
cdr3_aa: CASSLLGEGNSPLHF
cdr3_nt: TGTGCCAGCAGCTTACTTGGTGAGGGAAATTCACCCCTCCACTTT

d_call: .
cdr3_length: 14
clone_size: .
v_call: TRBV25-1
j_call: TRBJ2-7
cdr3_aa: CASRNGGPPYEQYF
cdr3_nt: TGTGCCAGCAGGAACGGGGGGCCGCCTTACGAGCAGTACTTC

d_call: .
cdr3_length: 15
clone_size: .
v_call: TRBV27
j_call: TRBJ2-1
cdr3_aa: CASSFGGSSYNEQFF
cdr3_nt: TGTGCCAGCAGTTTCGGCGGGTCCTCCTACAATGAGCAGTTCTTC

d_call: .
cdr3_length: 14
clone_size: .
v_call: TRBV12-5
j_call: TRBJ1-2
cdr3_aa: CASGLAGKFYGYTF
cdr3_nt: TGTGCTAGTGGTTTGGCCGGGAAATTCTATGGCTACACCTTC

d_call: TRBD2
cdr3_length: 16
clone_size: .
v_call: TRBV13
j_call: TRBJ2-2
cdr3_aa: CASSPGLAGYSGELFF
cdr3_nt: TGTGCCAGCAGCCCGGGACTAGCGGGATATTCCGGGGAGCTGTTTTTT

d_call: TRBD1
cdr3_length: 14
clone_size: .
v_call: TRBV2
j_call: TRBJ1-4
cdr3_aa: CASSGQGLVGKLFF
cdr3_nt: TGTGCCAGCAGTGGACAGGGGCTTGTCGGAAAACTGTTTTTT

d_call: .
cdr3_length: 14
clone_size: .
v_call: TRBV6-1
j_call: TRBJ1-3
cdr3_aa: CASIRGGSGNTIYF
cdr3_nt: TGTGCCAGCATTCGGGGTGGTTCTGGAAACACCATATATTTT

d_call: TRBD2
cdr3_length: 14
clone_size: .
v_call: TRBV18
j_call: TRBJ2-1
cdr3_aa: CASSPQLAGDEQFF
cdr3_nt: TGTGCCAGCTCACCGCAATTAGCGGGAGACGAGCAGTTCTTC

d_call: .
cdr3_length: 15
clone_size: few
v_call: TRBV28
j_call: TRBJ2-7
cdr3_aa: CASSTRTGTMGEQYF
cdr3_nt: TGTGCCAGCAGTACCCGGACAGGGACTATGGGCGAGCAGTACTTC

d_call: .
cdr3_length: 14
clone_size: many
v_call: TRBV28
j_call: TRBJ2-5
cdr3_aa: CASSLSALRETQYF
cdr3_nt: TGTGCCAGCAGTTTAAGCGCACTCCGGGAGACCCAGTACTTC

d_call: TRBD1
cdr3_length: 13
clone_size: .
v_call: TRBV5-6
j_call: TRBJ1-1
cdr3_aa: CASSFRGLTEAFF
cdr3_nt: TGTGCCAGCAGCTTTAGGGGGCTTACTGAAGCTTTCTTT

d_call: .
cdr3_length: 14
clone_size: .
v_call: TRBV6-1
j_call: TRBJ2-3
cdr3_aa: CASTQSGVQDTQYF
cdr3_nt: TGTGCCAGCACTCAATCGGGGGTTCAAGATACGCAGTATTTT

d_call: .
cdr3_length: 14
clone_size: .
v_call: TRBV6-5
j_call: TRBJ2-7
cdr3_aa: CASSSNFGTYEQYF
cdr3_nt: TGTGCCAGCAGTTCGAACTTCGGGACTTACGAGCAGTACTTC

d_call: TRBD2
cdr3_length: 16
clone_size: medium-sized
v_call: TRBV9
j_call: TRBJ2-2
cdr3_aa: CASSVSSGRIPGELFF
cdr3_nt: TGTGCCAGCAGCGTGTCTAGCGGGAGAATTCCCGGGGAGCTGTTTTTT

d_call: .
cdr3_length: 14
clone_size: .
v_call: TRBV10-1
j_call: TRBJ1-3
cdr3_aa: CASTLGTSQNTIYF
cdr3_nt: TGCGCCAGCACCTTGGGGACATCGCAAAACACCATATATTTT

d_call: .
cdr3_length: 13
clone_size: .
v_call: TRBV14
j_call: TRBJ1-1
cdr3_aa: CASSQAPIAEAFF
cdr3_nt: TGTGCCAGCAGCCAAGCCCCCATTGCTGAAGCTTTCTTT